Listed below are T cell receptor beta chains from one sample, sequenced in a study of blood T cell repertoires in COVID-19. Assay used: immunoSEQ multiplex PCR; TCRdb lists only in-frame clones, some missing. The table records 150,000 or so clones, just over 90% of them present only once. Sequenced: peripheral blood. These receptor sequences come from a man aged 18 to 29 with acute or convalescent COVID-19. The conserved cysteine and the conserved F or W are not part of the CDR3 here. Fields, in order: clone size, V gene, CDR3 protein. The listing skips clone size in some rows; elsewhere it reads once, few, many or a size class.

abundance: NA; v_gene: TRBV18; CDR3aa: ASSLQAVNTEAF
abundance: NA; v_gene: TRBV7-8; CDR3aa: ASSPGLGPNEKLF
abundance: NA; v_gene: TRBV24-1; CDR3aa: ATTTGGGFDGYT
abundance: few; v_gene: TRBV5-1; CDR3aa: ASSPDGGGTSPLH
abundance: NA; v_gene: TRBV20-1; CDR3aa: SALTTEKLF
abundance: NA; v_gene: TRBV30; CDR3aa: AWSPVVYTYEQY
abundance: NA; v_gene: TRBV18; CDR3aa: ASSSQRGLSVPEQF
abundance: NA; v_gene: TRBV5-4; CDR3aa: ASSLRDNVYGYT
abundance: NA; v_gene: TRBV6-5; CDR3aa: ASSYLQGSDGYT
abundance: NA; v_gene: TRBV6-4; CDR3aa: ASSADRVDTQY
abundance: once; v_gene: TRBV20-1; CDR3aa: SASIPPRHPPTYGYT
abundance: NA; v_gene: TRBV6-1; CDR3aa: ASSEVQGGFGYT